Listed below are T cell receptor beta chains from one sample, sequenced in a study of human T cells and chemical hapten exposure. TCRdb independently ran MiXCR on the RACE reads; one entry per CDR3 protein. The profile shows 87,000 or so distinct CDR3 sequences, 9.6% of them singletons. Sequences were derived from whole blood, sampled in connection with sensitization to the hapten diphenylcyclopropenone (DPC). These receptors were collected from a woman between 40 and 55 years old with alopecia areata. Some clones in this sample may be carry-over from other donors' samples. The CDR3 runs from the conserved cysteine through the conserved F or W.

v_gene	j_gene	CDR3aa
TRBV29-1	TRBJ1-1	CSALQRGYTEAFF
TRBV5-7	TRBJ2-7	CASRGEDEQYF
TRBV1	TRBJ2-7	CTSSCRGDQRFHEQYF
TRBV7-2	TRBJ1-5	CASSFGTGGAGNQPQHF
TRBV29-1	TRBJ1-1	CSVKGGWNTEAFF
TRBV6-2/TRBV6-3	TRBJ2-1	CASGLAGGSYNEQFF
TRBV20-1	TRBJ2-5	CIPTGLQETQYF
TRBV6-5	TRBJ1-5	CASSSPGRPQHF
TRBV6-5	TRBJ1-2	CASCTFRAGLCYTF
TRBV7-2	TRBJ1-5	CASSLTGYRNQPQHF
TRBV6-5	TRBJ2-7	CASSYSVTGGYYEQYF
TRBV2	TRBJ1-4	CASSTFGYEKLFF
TRBV7-2	TRBJ2-7	CASSLWGQGGREQYF
TRBV6-1	TRBJ2-5	CASSAGQGRTETQYF
TRBV7-2	TRBJ2-1	CASSAGGRGGGNEQFF
TRBV6-5	TRBJ1-6	CASSYDGVRLHF
TRBV7-2	TRBJ1-1	CASSLGPLRGSTEAFF
TRBV7-9	TRBJ1-1	CASSMGGVRTEAFF
TRBV3-1	TRBJ2-5	CASSRTEETQYF
TRBV7-2	TRBJ2-6	CASSPTLIGANVLTF
TRBV7-3	TRBJ2-1	CASSLNTGTEQFF
TRBV6-5	TRBJ2-3	CASSYSGARGLLLTAQYF
TRBV28	TRBJ2-5	CASSFPTPHQETQYF
TRBV20-1	TRBJ2-1	CSARGSADEQFF
TRBV6-2/TRBV6-3	TRBJ1-1	CASSYSGLERTQAFF
TRBV7-2	TRBJ2-5	CASSRKPTGPLQETQYF
TRBV28	TRBJ2-7	CASSFQRGVDEQYF
TRBV5-4	TRBJ1-1	CASSLWGGNTEAFF
TRBV27	TRBJ2-7	CASSPSRAHRQYF
TRBV5-1	TRBJ1-4	CASSSAANEKLFF
TRBV11-2	TRBJ2-5	CASSLFVVGETQYF
TRBV28	TRBJ1-5	CASRPTGYQPQHF
TRBV29-1	TRBJ1-5	CSVRVPGQSNQPQHF
TRBV7-2	TRBJ2-1	CASSLAFSGGVREQFF
TRBV12-3/TRBV12-4	TRBJ1-4	CASASRGRNEKLFF
TRBV29-1	TRBJ2-1	CSVAGEGWDLFNEQFF
TRBV6-1	TRBJ1-5	CASLTSPRGNQPQHF
TRBV29-1	TRBJ1-4	CSVGGFNEKLFF
TRBV7-2	TRBJ1-1	CASSLLGLNTEAFF
TRBV25-1	TRBJ1-3	CASTPGGTIYF
TRBV20-1	TRBJ2-3	CSATGTTGLDTQYF
TRBV2	TRBJ1-3	CASSERGISGNTIYF
TRBV6-2/TRBV6-3	TRBJ2-7	CASSYPYERRSLVHEQYF
TRBV6-6	TRBJ2-7	CASRPPGGRSYEQYF
TRBV3-1	TRBJ1-5	CASSQWDRIGNQPQHF